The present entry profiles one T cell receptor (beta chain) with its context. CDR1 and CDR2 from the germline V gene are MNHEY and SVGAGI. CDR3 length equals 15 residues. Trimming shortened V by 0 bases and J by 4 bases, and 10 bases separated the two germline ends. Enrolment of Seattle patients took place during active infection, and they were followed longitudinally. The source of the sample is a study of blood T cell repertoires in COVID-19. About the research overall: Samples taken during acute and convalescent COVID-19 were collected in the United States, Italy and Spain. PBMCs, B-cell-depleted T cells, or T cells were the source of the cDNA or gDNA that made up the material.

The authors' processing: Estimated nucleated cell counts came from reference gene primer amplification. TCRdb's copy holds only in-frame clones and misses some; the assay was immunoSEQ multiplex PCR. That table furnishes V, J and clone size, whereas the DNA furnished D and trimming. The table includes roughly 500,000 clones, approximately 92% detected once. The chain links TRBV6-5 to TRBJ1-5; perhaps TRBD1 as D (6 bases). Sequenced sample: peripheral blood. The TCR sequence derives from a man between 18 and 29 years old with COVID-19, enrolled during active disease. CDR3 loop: CASSYSGARNQPQHF. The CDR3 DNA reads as TGTGCCAGCAGTTACTCGGGGGCGCGAAATCAGCCCCAGCATTTT.